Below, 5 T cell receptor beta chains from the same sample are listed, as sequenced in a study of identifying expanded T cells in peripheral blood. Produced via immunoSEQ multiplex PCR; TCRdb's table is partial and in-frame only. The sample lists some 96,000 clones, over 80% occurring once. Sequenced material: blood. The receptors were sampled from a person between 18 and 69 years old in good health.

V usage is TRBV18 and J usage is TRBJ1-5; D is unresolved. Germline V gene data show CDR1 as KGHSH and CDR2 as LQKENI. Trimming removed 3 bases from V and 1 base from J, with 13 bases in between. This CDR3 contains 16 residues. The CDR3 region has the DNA TGTGCCAGCTCACCCGACGGGGTAGTGAGCAATCAGCCCCAGCATTTT. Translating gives CASSPDGVVSNQPQHF. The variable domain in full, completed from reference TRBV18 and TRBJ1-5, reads NAGVMQNPRHLVRRRGQEARLRCSPMKGHSHVYWYRQLPEEGLKFMVYLQKENIIDESGMPKERFSAEFPKEGPSILRIQQVVRGDSAAYFCASSPDGVVSNQPQHFGDGTRLSIL.

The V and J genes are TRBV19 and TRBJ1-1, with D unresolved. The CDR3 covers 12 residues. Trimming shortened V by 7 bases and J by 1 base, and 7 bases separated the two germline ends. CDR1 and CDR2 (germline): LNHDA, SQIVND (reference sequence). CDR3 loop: CASKTSNTEAFF. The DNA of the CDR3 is TGTGCCAGTAAAACTTCGAACACTGAAGCTTTCTTT.

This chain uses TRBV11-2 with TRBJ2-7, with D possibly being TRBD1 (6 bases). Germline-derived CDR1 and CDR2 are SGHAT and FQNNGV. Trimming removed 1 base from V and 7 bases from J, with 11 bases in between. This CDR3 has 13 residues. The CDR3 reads CASSLGQVGEQYF. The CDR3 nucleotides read TGTGCCAGCAGCTTAGGACAGGTTGGAGAGCAGTACTTC.

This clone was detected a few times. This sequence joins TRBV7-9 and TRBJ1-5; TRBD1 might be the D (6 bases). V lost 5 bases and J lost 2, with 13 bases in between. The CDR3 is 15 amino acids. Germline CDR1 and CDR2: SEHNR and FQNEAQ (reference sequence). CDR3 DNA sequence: TGTGCCAGCAGCGCACAGGGTTTGGGCAATCAGCCCCAGCATTTT. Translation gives CASSAQGLGNQPQHF. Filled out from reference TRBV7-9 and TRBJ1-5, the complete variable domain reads DTGVSQNPRHKITKRGQNVTFRCDPISEHNRLYWYRQTLGQGPEFLTYFQNEAQLEKSRLLSDRFSAERPKGSFSTLEIQRTEQGDSAMYLCASSAQGLGNQPQHFGDGTRLSIL.

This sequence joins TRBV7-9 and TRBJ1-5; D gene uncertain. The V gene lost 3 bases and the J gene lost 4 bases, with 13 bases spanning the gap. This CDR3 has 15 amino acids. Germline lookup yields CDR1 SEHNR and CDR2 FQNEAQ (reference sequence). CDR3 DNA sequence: TGTGCCAGCAGCTTCGGCAGTACACTGAATCAGCCCCAGCATTTT. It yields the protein CASSFGSTLNQPQHF.